The clone carrying this T cell receptor beta chain was observed a few times. Its target is unknown. Using a J-beta primer mix together with a sample-barcoded 5' primer, a second PCR was run for about 6 to 11 cycles. From the 5' RACE reads, TCRdb called clonotypes with MiXCR, one entry per CDR3 protein. The sample records 580,000 or so distinct CDR3 sequences, roughly 48% being singletons. Researchers collected ten milliliters of peripheral blood from every single donor. The V end was cut by 5 bases, the J end by 2 bases, with 11 bases between. This CDR3 comprises 14 residues. Germline V gene sequence: CDR1 MGHDK, CDR2 SYGVNS. This entry comes from a study of blood T cells in healthy people across ages. Study outcomes and limitations: Diversity figures derived from one million T cells were judged to underestimate the true value.

This sequence joins TRBV25-1 and TRBJ2-3; no clear D. This TCR was sampled from an older man in good health. Input material: blood. The CDR3 reads CASSIPGFTDTQYF. In DNA form, the CDR3 reads TGTGCCAGCAGTATCCCCGGGTTCACAGATACGCAGTATTTT.